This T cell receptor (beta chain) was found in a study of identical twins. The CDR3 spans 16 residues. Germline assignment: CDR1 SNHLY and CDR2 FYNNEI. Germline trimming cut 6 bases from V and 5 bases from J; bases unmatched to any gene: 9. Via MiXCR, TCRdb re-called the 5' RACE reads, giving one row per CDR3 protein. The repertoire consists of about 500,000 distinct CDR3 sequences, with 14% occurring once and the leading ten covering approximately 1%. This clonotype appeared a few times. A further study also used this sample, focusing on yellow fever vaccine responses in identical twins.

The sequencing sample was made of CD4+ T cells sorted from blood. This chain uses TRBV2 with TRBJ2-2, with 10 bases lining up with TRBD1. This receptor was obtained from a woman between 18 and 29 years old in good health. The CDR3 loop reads CASSTGTGARTGELFF. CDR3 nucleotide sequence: TGTGCCAGCAGCACCGGGACAGGGGCGAGGACCGGGGAGCTGTTTTTT.